A single T cell receptor (beta chain) is shown here with its context. The antigen is not known. This entry belongs to a study of T cell responses to AZD1222 COVID-19 vaccine. TCRdb's copy holds only in-frame clones and misses some; the assay was immunoSEQ multiplex PCR. The sample has roughly 70,000 clones, 85% seen once. The CDR3 runs 14 residues. Germline-derived CDR1 and CDR2 are MNHEY and SMNVEV (reference sequence). Trimming cost V 2 bases and J 7 bases, with 12 bases left between them. Overall study results and limits: Spike-specific TCR breadth and depth rose after two AZD1222 doses.

Source: peripheral blood, taken on day 0 of AZD1222 vaccination. The rearrangement joins TRBV27 to TRBJ1-5; D is undetermined. The source of this sequence is an adult in good health. CDR3 sequence reads: CASSLREGGQPQHF. The CDR3 nucleotides are TGTGCCAGCAGTTTAAGGGAGGGCGGCCAGCCCCAGCATTTT.